This T cell receptor (beta chain) derives from a study of blood T cell repertoires in COVID-19. The protocol was immunoSEQ multiplex PCR, while the TCRdb copy is restricted to in-frame clones and leaves out a portion. This table has some 250,000 clones, around nine tenths appearing once. Sequences were obtained from PBMCs or T cells enriched from blood (not recorded which). The clonotype originates from a woman aged 30 to 39 with acute COVID-19.

As DNA, the CDR3 is TGCGCCAGCAGCTTGGCAGGGGGACGGGACACTGAAGCTTTCTTT. Its translation: CASSLAGGRDTEAFF. The chain is built from TRBV5-1 and TRBJ1-1; 7 nucleotides match TRBD1. The junction had 5 bases not matched to a gene; V was cut back by 0 bases and J by 3 bases. The CDR3 is 15 residues long. Germline values: CDR1 SGHRS, CDR2 YFSETQ.